The sequence of this T cell receptor (beta chain) was determined in a study of blood T cells in healthy people across ages. The germline V gene has CDR1 MNHEY and CDR2 SVGEGT. The CDR3 totals 14 residues. The V gene lost 2 bases and the J gene lost 0 bases, with 8 bases spanning the gap. Sample-barcoded 5' priming and a J-beta primer mix drove a second PCR of about 6 to 12 cycles. TCRdb re-derived calls from the 5' RACE reads in MiXCR, one entry per CDR3 protein. The profile covers some 690,000 distinct CDR3 sequences, with 22% appearing a single time and roughly 22% taken by the ten largest. In its sample, this clonotype was seen a few times. Healthy Caucasian individuals from Russia aged 6 to 90 served as donors. Peripheral blood from each donor was collected in a volume of about 9.9 milliliters.

The receptor comes from a man between 65 and 85 years old in good health. The sample taken for sequencing was blood. The V and J genes are TRBV6-2 or TRBV6-3 and TRBJ2-7; tentatively, D is TRBD1 (5 bases). CDR3 nucleotides: TGTGCCAGCAGTTACGACAGCAGCTCCTACGAGCAGTACGTC. Protein product: CASSYDSSSYEQYV.